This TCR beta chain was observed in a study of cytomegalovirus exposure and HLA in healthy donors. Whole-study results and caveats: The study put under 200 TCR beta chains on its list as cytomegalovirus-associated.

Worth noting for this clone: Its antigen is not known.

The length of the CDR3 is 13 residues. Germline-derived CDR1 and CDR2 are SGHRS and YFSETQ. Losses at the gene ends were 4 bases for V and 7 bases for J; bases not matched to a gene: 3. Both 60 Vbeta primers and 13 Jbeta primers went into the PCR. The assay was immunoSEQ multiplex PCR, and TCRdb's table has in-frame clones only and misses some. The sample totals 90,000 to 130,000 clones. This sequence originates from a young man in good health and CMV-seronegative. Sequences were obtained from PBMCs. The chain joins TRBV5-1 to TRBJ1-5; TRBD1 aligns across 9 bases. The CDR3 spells CASSRTGEQPQHF. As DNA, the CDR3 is TGCGCCAGCAGCCGGACAGGGGAACAGCCCCAGCATTTT.